The entry that follows covers one TCR beta chain sequence. These data belong to a study of blood T cell repertoires in COVID-19. Across the study: COVID-19 samples, acute and convalescent, were from the United States, Italy and Spain.

This CDR3 has 15 residues. Trimming took 5 bases from V and 7 from J; bases not matched to a gene: 10. CDR1 and CDR2 (germline): SGHTA, FQGNSA. In the original workflow: Amplified reference gene primers provided the basis for estimating nucleated cell counts. Data came from immunoSEQ multiplex PCR; TCRdb stores just in-frame clones and leaves some out. The V and J calls and clone size are taken from that table; D and trimming were inferred from the DNA. The sample holds approximately 340,000 clones, about four fifths seen once. This TCR derives from a man in his thirties or forties with active or convalescent COVID-19. Sequenced: peripheral blood. The rearrangement links TRBV7-2 to TRBJ2-7, with 11 bases that match TRBD1. The chain's CDR3 is CASSPGQGAGGEQYF. In DNA, the CDR3 is TGTGCCAGCAGCCCTGGACAGGGGGCTGGAGGGGAGCAGTACTTC.